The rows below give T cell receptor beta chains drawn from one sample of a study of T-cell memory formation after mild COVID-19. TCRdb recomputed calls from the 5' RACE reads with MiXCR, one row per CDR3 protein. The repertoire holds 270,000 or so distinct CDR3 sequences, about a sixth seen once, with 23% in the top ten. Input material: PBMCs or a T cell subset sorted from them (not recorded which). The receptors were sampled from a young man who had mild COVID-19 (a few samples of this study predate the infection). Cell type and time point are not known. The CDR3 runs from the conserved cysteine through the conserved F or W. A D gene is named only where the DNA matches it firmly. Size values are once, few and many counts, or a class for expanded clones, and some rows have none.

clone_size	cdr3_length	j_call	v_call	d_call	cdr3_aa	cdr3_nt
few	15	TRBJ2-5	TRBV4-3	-	CASSPRYQGQETQYF	TGCGCCAGCAGCCCTCGCTACCAGGGCCAAGAGACCCAGTACTTC
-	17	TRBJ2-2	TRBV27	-	CASSLSHRSDNTGELFF	TGTGCCAGCAGTTTATCCCACCGCTCTGACAACACCGGGGAGCTGTTTTTT
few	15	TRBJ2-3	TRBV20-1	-	CSVTSGRSSLGTQYF	TGCAGCGTCACGTCGGGCAGGTCAAGTCTTGGTACGCAGTATTTT
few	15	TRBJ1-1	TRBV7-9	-	CASSSYTMENTEAFF	TGTGCCAGCAGCTCCTATACTATGGAGAACACTGAAGCTTTCTTT
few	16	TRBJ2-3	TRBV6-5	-	CASSGRGATSTDTQYF	TGTGCCAGCAGCGGCCGGGGGGCCACTAGCACAGATACGCAGTATTTT
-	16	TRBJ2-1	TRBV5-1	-	CASSLTGSSSYNEQFF	TGCGCCAGCAGCCTCACAGGGTCAAGCTCCTACAATGAGCAGTTCTTC
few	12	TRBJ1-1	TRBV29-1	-	CSVAGDGTEAFF	TGCAGCGTTGCAGGGGATGGCACTGAAGCTTTCTTT
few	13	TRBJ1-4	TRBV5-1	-	CASSADPNEKLFF	TGCGCCAGCAGCGCCGATCCTAATGAAAAACTGTTTTTT
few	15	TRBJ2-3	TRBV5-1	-	CASSLEGLFADTQYF	TGCGCCAGCAGCTTGGAAGGACTGTTTGCAGATACGCAGTATTTT
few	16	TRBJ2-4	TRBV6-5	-	CASSSGSFLAKNIQYF	TGTGCCAGCAGTTCTGGGAGCTTTTTGGCCAAAAACATTCAGTACTTC
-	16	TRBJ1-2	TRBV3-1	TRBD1	CASSMGQRVVGYGYTF	TGTGCCAGCAGCATGGGACAGCGGGTCGTAGGCTATGGCTACACCTTC
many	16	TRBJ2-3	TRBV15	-	CATSRDEGRVTDTQYF	TGTGCCACCAGCAGAGATGAAGGGAGAGTCACAGATACGCAGTATTTT
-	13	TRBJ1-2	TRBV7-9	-	CASSSDTGSGYTF	TGTGCCAGCAGCTCGGACACCGGCTCTGGCTACACCTTC
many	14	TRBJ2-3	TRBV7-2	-	CASSLAPYPDTQYF	TGTGCCAGCAGCTTAGCCCCTTACCCAGATACGCAGTATTTT
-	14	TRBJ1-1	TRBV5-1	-	CASSLGRGPGGAFF	TGCGCCAGCAGCTTGGGCCGAGGGCCCGGAGGAGCTTTCTTT
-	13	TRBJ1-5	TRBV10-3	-	CAISDRVDQPQHF	TGTGCCATCAGTGACAGGGTTGATCAGCCCCAGCATTTT
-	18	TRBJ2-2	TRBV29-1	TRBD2	CSLLRRQRGLVWVGELFF	TGCAGCCTCCTCCGAAGGCAGCGGGGATTGGTATGGGTCGGGGAGCTGTTTTTT
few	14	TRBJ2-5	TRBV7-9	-	CASSLGAGQETQYF	TGTGCCAGCAGCTTAGGAGCAGGCCAAGAGACCCAGTACTTC
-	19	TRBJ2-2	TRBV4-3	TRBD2	CASSQGPGLAGKDTGELFF	TGCGCCAGCAGCCAAGGGCCGGGGCTAGCGGGGAAGGACACCGGGGAGCTGTTTTTT
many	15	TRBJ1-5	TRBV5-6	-	CASSLGPGVNQPQHF	TGTGCCAGCAGCTTGGGGCCGGGGGTTAATCAGCCCCAGCATTTT
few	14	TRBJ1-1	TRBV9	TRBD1	CASSATGGWTEAFF	TGTGCCAGCAGCGCCACAGGGGGCTGGACTGAAGCTTTCTTT
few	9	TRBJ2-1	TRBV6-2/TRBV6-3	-	CASGAEQFF	TGTGCCAGCGGGGCCGAGCAGTTCTTC
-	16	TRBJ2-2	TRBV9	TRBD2	CASSEGLAGNTGELFF	TGTGCCAGCAGCGAAGGACTAGCGGGGAACACCGGGGAGCTGTTTTTT
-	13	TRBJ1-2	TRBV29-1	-	CSVQTDNGAGYTF	TGCAGCGTCCAGACAGATAACGGAGCTGGCTACACCTTC
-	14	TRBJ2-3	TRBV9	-	CASSVATGTDTQYF	TGTGCCAGCAGCGTTGCTACAGGTACAGATACGCAGTATTTT
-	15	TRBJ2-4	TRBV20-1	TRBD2	CSAWGTSGGWNIQYF	TGCAGTGCTTGGGGGACTAGCGGGGGCTGGAACATTCAGTACTTC
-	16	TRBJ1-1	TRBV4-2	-	CASSQETGTEGTEAFF	TGTGCCAGCAGCCAGGAAACAGGGACGGAGGGCACTGAAGCTTTCTTT
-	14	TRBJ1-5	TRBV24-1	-	CATSDSRPGQPQHF	TGTGCCACCAGTGATTCCCGACCGGGGCAGCCCCAGCATTTT
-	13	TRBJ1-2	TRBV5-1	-	CASSYSGTIGYTF	TGCGCCAGCAGCTATTCCGGGACAATCGGCTACACCTTC
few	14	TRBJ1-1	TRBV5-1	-	CASSPTDVRTEAFF	TGCGCCAGCAGCCCGACCGACGTCCGCACTGAAGCTTTCTTT
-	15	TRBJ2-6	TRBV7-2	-	CASSLAPGGANVLTF	TGTGCCAGCAGCTTAGCGCCGGGGGGGGCCAACGTCCTGACTTTC
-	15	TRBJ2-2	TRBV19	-	CASSIERSNTGELFF	TGTGCCAGTAGTATTGAGCGGTCGAACACCGGGGAGCTGTTTTTT
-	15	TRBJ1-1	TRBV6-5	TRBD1	CASSSIGQGGTEAFF	TGTGCCAGCAGCTCTATCGGACAGGGGGGGACTGAAGCTTTCTTT
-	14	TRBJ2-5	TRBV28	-	CASSLWDYQETQYF	TGTGCCAGCAGTTTATGGGACTACCAAGAGACCCAGTACTTC
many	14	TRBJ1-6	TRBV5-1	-	CASGDIGKNSPLHF	TGCGCCAGCGGCGACATCGGGAAAAATTCACCCCTCCACTTT
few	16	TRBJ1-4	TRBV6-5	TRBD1	CASSYRGTGVFEKLFF	TGTGCCAGCAGTTACCGGGGGACAGGGGTTTTTGAAAAACTGTTTTTT
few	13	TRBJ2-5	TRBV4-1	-	CASRGSRRETQYF	TGCGCCAGCAGGGGATCCCGCAGGGAGACCCAGTACTTC
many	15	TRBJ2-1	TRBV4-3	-	CASSEGTSSYNEQFF	TGCGCCAGCAGCGAGGGCACAAGCTCCTACAATGAGCAGTTCTTC
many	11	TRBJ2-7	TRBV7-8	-	CASSFQYEQYF	TGTGCCAGCAGCTTCCAATACGAGCAGTACTTC
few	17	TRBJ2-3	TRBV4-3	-	CASSQGFGESSTDTQYF	TGCGCCAGCAGCCAAGGATTTGGGGAGTCTAGCACAGATACGCAGTATTTT
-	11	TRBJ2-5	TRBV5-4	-	CASIHGETQYF	TGTGCCAGCATTCACGGAGAGACCCAGTACTTC
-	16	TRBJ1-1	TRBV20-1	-	CSASGRTVRMNTEAFF	TGCAGTGCTAGTGGTCGGACAGTAAGAATGAACACTGAAGCTTTCTTT
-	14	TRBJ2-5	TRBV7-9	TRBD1	CASSSWTGEETQYF	TGTGCCAGCAGCTCATGGACAGGAGAAGAGACCCAGTACTTC
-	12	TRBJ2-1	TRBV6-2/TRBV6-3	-	CAIRDPSDEQFF	TGTGCCATCCGAGACCCTAGCGATGAGCAGTTCTTC
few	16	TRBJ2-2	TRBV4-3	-	CASTLTAGTNTGELFF	TGCGCCAGCACCCTAACCGCGGGGACGAACACCGGGGAGCTGTTTTTT
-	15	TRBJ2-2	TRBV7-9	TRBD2	CASSPQGRENGELFF	TGTGCCAGCAGCCCACAAGGGCGGGAGAACGGGGAGCTGTTTTTT
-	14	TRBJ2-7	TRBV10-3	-	CAISGQLSPYEQYF	TGTGCCATCAGTGGACAGTTGTCACCCTACGAGCAGTACTTC
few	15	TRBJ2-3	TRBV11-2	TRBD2	CASRRTSGHTDTQYF	TGTGCCAGCAGGCGGACTAGCGGGCACACAGATACGCAGTATTTT
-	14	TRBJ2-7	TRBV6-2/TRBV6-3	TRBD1	CASSQGQSSYEQYF	TGTGCCAGCAGTCAGGGACAGAGCTCCTACGAGCAGTACTTC
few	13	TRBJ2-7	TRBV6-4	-	CASSEGPDYEQYF	TGTGCCAGCAGTGAGGGACCGGACTACGAGCAGTACTTC
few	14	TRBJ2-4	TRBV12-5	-	CASAFVETENIQYF	TGTGCTAGTGCCTTCGTGGAGACGGAAAACATTCAGTACTTC
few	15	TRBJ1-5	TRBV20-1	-	CSARDRRTADQPQHF	TGCAGTGCTAGAGATAGAAGGACTGCCGATCAGCCCCAGCATTTT
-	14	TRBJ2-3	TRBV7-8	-	CASSLGVSTDTQYF	TGTGCCAGCAGCTTAGGAGTCTCTACAGATACGCAGTATTTT
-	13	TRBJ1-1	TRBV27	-	CASSLNSGQSAFF	TGTGCCAGCAGTTTGAACTCGGGACAATCGGCTTTCTTT